Shown below are 27 T cell receptor beta chains from a single sample sequenced in a study of Ad26.COV2.S vaccination and SARS-CoV-2 variants. Clones were read by immunoSEQ multiplex PCR, and TCRdb kept only the in-frame ones, dropping some. The sample lists about 350,000 clones, 80% to 90% occurring once. Treatment in this sample: some 20 received Ad26.COV2.S at low or high dose, single or two shots; 5 received placebo; per-sample allocation not given. Collection of samples fell on day 63 after the first vaccine or placebo injection. The material was peripheral blood, obtained in a trial of Ad26.COV2.S vaccine versus placebo. The receptors here all came from a person aged 18-65 years who received the Ad26.COV2.S COVID-19 vaccine or a placebo.

V is TRBV5-4 and J is TRBJ2-1, with 8 nucleotides matching TRBD2. CDR1 and CDR2 (germline): SGHNT, YYREEE (reference sequence). Germline trimming cut 4 bases from V and 5 bases from J; bases unmatched to any gene: 8. The CDR3 contains 15 residues. Here the CDR3 reads CASSTTSGEDNEQFF. CDR3 nucleotides: TGTGCCAGCAGCACCACTAGCGGAGAAGACAATGAGCAGTTCTTC.

The chain carries TRBV27 and TRBJ2-3; the D gene is possibly TRBD2 (6 bases). V dropped 3 bases and J dropped 0 bases, with 16 bases sitting between them. The germline gives CDR1 MNHEY, CDR2 SMNVEV (reference sequence). CDR3 length: 17 amino acids. The CDR3 reads CASSFAREDPSTDTQYF. Written as DNA, the CDR3 is TGTGCCAGCAGTTTTGCCAGGGAGGACCCTAGCACAGATACGCAGTATTTT.

In this sample, this clone turned up a few times. The genes are TRBV5-1 and TRBJ1-1, with D tentatively TRBD1 (5 bases). The CDR3 totals 14 residues. The V end lost 1 base, the J end lost 2 bases, and 9 bases lay between the germline ends. The germline V gene encodes CDR1 SGHRS and CDR2 YFSETQ. The CDR3 spells CASSLSGRNTEAFF. DNA of the CDR3: TGCGCCAGCAGCTTGTCAGGGAGAAACACTGAAGCTTTCTTT.

V is TRBV3-1 (or the pseudogene TRBV3-2) and J is TRBJ1-5; D is possibly TRBD1 (5 bases). CDR1 and CDR2 (germline): LGHDT, YNNKEL (reference sequence). Trimming removed 3 bases at V and 4 bases at J, with 7 bases between. The CDR3 is made up of 13 amino acids. The CDR3 DNA follows: TGTGCCAGCAGCCAGGGGCCTAATCAGCCCCAGCATTTT. Its protein is CASSQGPNQPQHF.

This clone was counted a single time. This chain connects TRBV10-2 to TRBJ2-1; unclear D gene. This CDR3 spans 11 amino acids. Trimming took 4 bases from V and 7 from J, leaving 5 bases between them. Germline V gene lookup returns CDR1 WSHSY and CDR2 SAAADI. The CDR3 is CASSVFNEQFF. The CDR3 nucleotides are TGCGCCAGCAGTGTGTTTAATGAGCAGTTCTTC.

CDR3 nucleotides: TGCGCCAGCAAACTTCTACAGGGGGCATGGACTGAAGCTTTCTTT. As protein: CASKLLQGAWTEAFF. This rearrangement joins TRBV5-1 to TRBJ1-1; 9 bases match TRBD1. Trimming cost V 6 bases and J 5 bases; bases outside gene matches: 11. Germline V CDR1 and CDR2: SGHRS, YFSETQ. CDR3 length equals 15 residues.

The chain combines TRBV5-1 with TRBJ2-7; TRBD2 matches at 8 bases. This CDR3 is 15 amino acids long. Germline V lookup: CDR1 SGHRS, CDR2 YFSETQ. J lost 4 bases, V lost 0 bases, and 6 bases had no gene match. The CDR3 loop reads CASSLATASGYEQYF. CDR3 DNA sequence: TGCGCCAGCAGCTTGGCCACCGCTAGCGGGTACGAGCAGTACTTC.

The count of this clone is one. The chain combines TRBV5-1 with TRBJ1-2; 8 positions match TRBD1. Germline V gene lookup returns CDR1 SGHRS and CDR2 YFSETQ. V trimming: 4 bases; J trimming: 8 bases; junction bases outside the gene matches: 7. The CDR3 length is 13 residues. The CDR3 DNA sequence: TGCGCCAGCAGCCCAGGACAGGGCGGGGGCTACACCTTC. This gives the protein CASSPGQGGGYTF.

The rearrangement joins TRBV5-6 to TRBJ1-5, with no clear D. Germline V gene lookup returns CDR1 SGHDT and CDR2 YYEEEE. CDR3 length: 14 residues. V was trimmed by 4 bases and J by 5 bases, leaving 13 bases between them. CDR3 sequence reads: CASSQGNLHQPQHF. The CDR3 region has the DNA TGTGCCAGCAGCCAAGGGAACCTGCATCAGCCCCAGCATTTT.

The J gene is TRBJ1-4, the V gene TRBV4-1, with a possible D match to TRBD1 (5 bases). The CDR3 extends over 13 amino acids. Looked up from germline, CDR1 is MGHRA and CDR2 is YSYEKL. The V and J ends lost 10 bases and 8 bases respectively, with 17 bases between them. For the CDR3, the DNA is TGCGCCACCTCCAGGGTAGTGGGCGAAAAACTGTTTTTT. Translating gives CATSRVVGEKLFF.

J is TRBJ1-6 and V is TRBV27; D may be TRBD1 (5 bases). Trimming shortened V by 3 bases and J by 5 bases, and 14 bases separated the two germline ends. The CDR3 spans 16 residues. Germline assignment: CDR1 MNHEY and CDR2 SMNVEV (reference sequence). CDR3 sequence (DNA): TGTGCCAGCAGTTTTATAGGGGAGTATAATAATTCACCCCTCCACTTT. Protein product: CASSFIGEYNNSPLHF.

The chain has TRBV7-2 and TRBJ2-1; 7 positions match TRBD1. Germline V gene sequence: CDR1 SGHTA, CDR2 FQGNSA. This CDR3 has 15 residues. The junction had 9 bases not matched to a gene; V was cut back by 1 base and J by 9 bases. In DNA form, the CDR3 reads TGTGCCAGCAGCTTAGAAAGACAGGGATGGAGTGAGCAGTTCTTC. Residues: CASSLERQGWSEQFF.

J is TRBJ1-2 and V is TRBV29-1; perhaps TRBD1 as D (5 bases). Between the trimmed V and J ends, which lost 3 bases and 2 bases, there was a span of 13 bases. The CDR3 runs to 14 residues. Germline V gene data show CDR1 as SQVTM and CDR2 as ANQGSEA. The CDR3, as DNA: TGCAGCGTTGAGGGGCAGGCTGCGAACTATGGCTACACCTTC. Residues: CSVEGQAANYGYTF.

CDR3 nucleotides: TGTGCCAGCCAAAGGACTAGCGGGAGTGCGCAGTTCTTC. This codes for CASQRTSGSAQFF. V usage is TRBV6-5 and J usage is TRBJ2-1, with 13 positions matching TRBD2. In germline, CDR1 is MNHEY, CDR2 SVGAGI. The CDR3 covers 13 residues. The V and J ends lost 8 bases and 12 bases, in that order; junction bases with no gene match: 7.

The rearrangement uses TRBV19 and TRBJ1-1, with D possibly matching TRBD1 (5 bases). The CDR3 consists of 13 residues. Trimming left V 2 bases short and J 8 bases short, with 12 bases between. Germline CDR1 reads LNHDA; CDR2 reads SQIVND (reference sequence). The CDR3 coding sequence is TGTGCCAGTAGTATATCCCGACAGACCGAAGCTTTCTTT. It translates to CASSISRQTEAFF.

This clone was seen just once. The chain is built from TRBV19 and TRBJ2-1; TRBD2 agrees at 14 bases. V shed 6 bases, J shed 0 bases, and the junction held 7 bases outside the gene matches. The CDR3 loop spans 18 amino acids. CDR1 is LNHDA and CDR2 is SQIVND in the germline V gene (reference sequence). This CDR3 is CASRAGTSGRGSYNEQFF. For the CDR3, the DNA is TGTGCCAGTAGGGCCGGGACTAGCGGGAGAGGCTCCTACAATGAGCAGTTCTTC.

This sequence joins TRBV7-2 and TRBJ2-2, with unresolved D. Germline V gene data show CDR1 as SGHTA and CDR2 as FQGNSA. Deletions cut 5 bases from V and 4 bases from J, with 14 bases between. The CDR3 consists of 15 residues. CDR3 sequence: CASSQAPPRTGELFF. In DNA form, the CDR3 reads TGTGCCAGCAGCCAAGCGCCCCCACGCACCGGGGAGCTGTTTTTT.

Written as DNA, the CDR3 is TGTGCCAGCAGCCCCAGTTTCGGGGCTGGAAACACCATATATTTT. Amino acids: CASSPSFGAGNTIYF. The chain combines TRBV14 with TRBJ1-3; no clear D gene. The CDR3 is 15 residues long. Germline V gene sequence: CDR1 SGHDN, CDR2 FVKESK. The germline V and J ends were trimmed by 4 bases and 2 bases, with 12 bases remaining between them.

The chain recombines TRBV11-1 with TRBJ2-5, with 11 nucleotides matching TRBD2. Germline CDR1 and CDR2: SGHAT and FQDESV (reference sequence). This CDR3 region has 15 residues. The junction had 4 bases not matched to a gene; V was cut back by 3 bases and J by 4 bases. DNA of the CDR3: TGTGCCAGCAGCTTCGGCCTAGCGGGAGGAGAGACCCAGTACTTC. It is translated as CASSFGLAGGETQYF.

This clone has only one observation. The chain joins TRBV19 to TRBJ2-2, with 7 bases fitting TRBD2. Germline trimming cut 6 bases from V and 7 bases from J; bases unmatched to any gene: 8. The germline V gene has CDR1 LNHDA and CDR2 SQIVND (reference sequence). The CDR3 runs to 14 residues. CDR3 region: CASSQGRVVGELFF. The DNA of the CDR3 is TGTGCCAGTAGCCAAGGGAGGGTGGTCGGGGAGCTGTTTTTT.

The chain links TRBV7-8 to TRBJ2-2; a possible D gene is TRBD1 (5 bases). The germline CDR1 and CDR2 sequences are SGHVS and FQNEAQ. V was shortened by 1 base and J by 6 bases, with 9 bases between the two germline ends. The length of the CDR3 is 14 residues. In DNA, the CDR3 is TGTGCCAGCAGCTTAGAGGGGCATCCCGGGGAGCTGTTTTTT. Its translation is CASSLEGHPGELFF.

The rearrangement joins TRBV5-5 to TRBJ1-3; TRBD1 matches at 9 bases. Germline lookup yields CDR1 SGHKS and CDR2 YYEKEE (reference sequence). Losses at the gene ends were 4 bases for V and 2 bases for J; bases not matched to a gene: 13. CDR3 size: 18 residues. The CDR3 loop reads CASSKGTGNPSTGNTIYF. Written as DNA, the CDR3 is TGTGCCAGCAGCAAGGGGACAGGGAATCCCTCAACTGGAAACACCATATATTTT.

The chain employs TRBV29-1 and TRBJ1-4; D may be TRBD1 (6 bases). The CDR3 spans 13 residues. Trimming cost V 4 bases and J 8 bases, with 14 bases left between them. Germline V gene data show CDR1 as SQVTM and CDR2 as ANQGSEA. The CDR3 loop reads CSVAERGDEKLFF. The CDR3 nucleotides read TGCAGCGTTGCGGAAAGGGGGGACGAAAAACTGTTTTTT.

Turning to this clone: Compared with germline, one end of the junction differs, possibly owing to a read error. The J gene is TRBJ1-3, the V gene TRBV28; D gene uncertain. Germline-derived CDR1 and CDR2 are MDHEN and SYDVKM. The CDR3 loop spans 15 amino acids. CDR3 sequence reads: CAGSPSRRSGNTIYF. The CDR3 region has the DNA TGTGCCGGCAGCCCCTCCCGGCGCTCTGGAAACACCATATATTTT. The whole variable domain, filled in from reference TRBV28 and TRBJ1-3, reads DVKVTQSSRYLVKRTGEKVFLECVQDMDHENMFWYRQDPGLGLRLIYFSYDVKMKEKGDIPEGYSVSREKKERFSLILESASTNQTSMYLCAGSPSRRSGNTIYFGEGSWLTVV.

The sample holds one count of this clone. The rearrangement uses TRBV9 and TRBJ2-7; 11 bases are shared with TRBD2. The CDR3 is made up of 17 amino acids. CDR1 SGDLS and CDR2 YYNGEE come from the germline V gene. Unmatched junction bases numbered 9, after V lost 1 base and J lost 3 bases. Written as DNA, the CDR3 is TGTGCCAGCAGCGTAAATCCTGGGACTAGCGGTATCTACGAGCAGTACTTC. This sequence encodes CASSVNPGTSGIYEQYF.

The rearrangement joins TRBV27 to TRBJ2-1, with no clear D. This CDR3 region has 13 residues. Deletions cut 5 bases from V and 2 bases from J, with 7 bases between. The germline CDR1 and CDR2 sequences are MNHEY and SMNVEV (reference sequence). This chain's CDR3 is CASSLGTYNEQFF. The CDR3, as DNA: TGTGCCAGCAGTCTGGGGACCTACAATGAGCAGTTCTTC.

This sequence joins TRBV7-9 and TRBJ1-6; D perhaps matches TRBD1 (5 bases). The CDR3 length is 14 residues. V was cut by 7 bases and J by 4 bases, with 11 bases left in between. CDR1 and CDR2 (germline): SEHNR, FQNEAQ (reference sequence). CDR3 DNA sequence: TGTGCCAGCACCCTGGGGGGTTATAATTCACCCCTCCACTTT. Residues: CASTLGGYNSPLHF.